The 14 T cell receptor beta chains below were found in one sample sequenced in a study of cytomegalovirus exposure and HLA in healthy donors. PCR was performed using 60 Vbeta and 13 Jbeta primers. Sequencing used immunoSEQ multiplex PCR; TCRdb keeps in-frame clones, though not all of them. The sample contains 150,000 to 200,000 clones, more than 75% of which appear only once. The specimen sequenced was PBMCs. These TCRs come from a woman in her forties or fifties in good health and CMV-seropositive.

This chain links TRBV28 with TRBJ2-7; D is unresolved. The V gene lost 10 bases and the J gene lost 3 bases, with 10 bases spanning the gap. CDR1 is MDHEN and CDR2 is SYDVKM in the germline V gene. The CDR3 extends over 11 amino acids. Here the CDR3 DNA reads TGTGCCACCAACACGAACTACGAGCAGTACTTC. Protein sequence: CATNTNYEQYF.

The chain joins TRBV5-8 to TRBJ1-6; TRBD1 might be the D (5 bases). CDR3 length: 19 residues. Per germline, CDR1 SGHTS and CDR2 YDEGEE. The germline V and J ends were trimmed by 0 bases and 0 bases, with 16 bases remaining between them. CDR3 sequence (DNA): TGTGCCAGCAGCTTGGGGGTCCAGGGTCGGAGCTCCTATAATTCACCCCTCCACTTT. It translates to CASSLGVQGRSSYNSPLHF.

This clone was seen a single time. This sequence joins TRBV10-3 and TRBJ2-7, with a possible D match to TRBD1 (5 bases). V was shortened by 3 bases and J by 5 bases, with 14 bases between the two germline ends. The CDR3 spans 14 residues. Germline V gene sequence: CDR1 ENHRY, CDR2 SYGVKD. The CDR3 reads CAISDGQPSDEQYF. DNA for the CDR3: TGTGCCATCAGTGACGGACAACCTAGTGACGAGCAGTACTTC.

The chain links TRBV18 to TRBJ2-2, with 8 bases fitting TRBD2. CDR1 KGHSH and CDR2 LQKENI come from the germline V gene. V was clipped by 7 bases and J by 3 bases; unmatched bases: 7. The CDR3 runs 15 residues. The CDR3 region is CASLTGGPDTGELFF. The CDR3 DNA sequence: TGTGCCAGCTTGACGGGGGGGCCGGACACCGGGGAGCTGTTTTTT.

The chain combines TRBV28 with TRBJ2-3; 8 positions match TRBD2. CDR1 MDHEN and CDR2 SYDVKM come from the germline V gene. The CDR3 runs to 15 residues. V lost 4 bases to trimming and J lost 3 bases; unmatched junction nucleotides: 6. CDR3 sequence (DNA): TGTGCCAGCAGTTGGGGTCGGGGGGGAACAGATACGCAGTATTTT. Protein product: CASSWGRGGTDTQYF.

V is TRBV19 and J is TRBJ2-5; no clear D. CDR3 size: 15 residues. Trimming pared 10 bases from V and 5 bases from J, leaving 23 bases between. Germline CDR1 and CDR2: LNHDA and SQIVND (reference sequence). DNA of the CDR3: TGTGCCACCAGTAGCCCGACTGGTCCGGTGGAGACCCAGTACTTC. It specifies CATSSPTGPVETQYF.

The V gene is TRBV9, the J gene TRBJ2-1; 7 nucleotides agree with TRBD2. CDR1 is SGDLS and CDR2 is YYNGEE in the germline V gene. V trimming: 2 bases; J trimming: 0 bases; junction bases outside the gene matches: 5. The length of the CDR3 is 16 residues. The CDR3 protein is CASSVSSGSSYNEQFF. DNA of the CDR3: TGTGCCAGCAGCGTGTCTAGCGGAAGCTCCTACAATGAGCAGTTCTTC.

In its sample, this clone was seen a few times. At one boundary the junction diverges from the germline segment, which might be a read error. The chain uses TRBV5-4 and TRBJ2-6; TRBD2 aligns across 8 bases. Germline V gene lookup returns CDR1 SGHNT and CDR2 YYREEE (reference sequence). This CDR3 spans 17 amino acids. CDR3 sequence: CASSFGGRSSGANGLTF. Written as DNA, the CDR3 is TGTGCCAGCAGCTTCGGCGGGAGGAGCTCTGGGGCCAACGGCCTGACTTTC.

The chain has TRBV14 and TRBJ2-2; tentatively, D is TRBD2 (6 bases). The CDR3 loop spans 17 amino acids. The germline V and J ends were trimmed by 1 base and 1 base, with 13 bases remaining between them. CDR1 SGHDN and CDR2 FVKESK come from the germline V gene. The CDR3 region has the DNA TGTGCCAGCAGCCAAGGCGATGCGGGGCGGAACACCGGGGAGCTGTTTTTT. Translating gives CASSQGDAGRNTGELFF.

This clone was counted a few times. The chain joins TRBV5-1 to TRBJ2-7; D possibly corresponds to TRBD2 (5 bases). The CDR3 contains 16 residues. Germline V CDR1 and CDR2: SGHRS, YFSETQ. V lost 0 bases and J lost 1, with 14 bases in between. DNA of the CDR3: TGCGCCAGCAGCTTGGGGCCCCACGGGGAATCCTACGAGCAGTACTTC. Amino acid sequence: CASSLGPHGESYEQYF.

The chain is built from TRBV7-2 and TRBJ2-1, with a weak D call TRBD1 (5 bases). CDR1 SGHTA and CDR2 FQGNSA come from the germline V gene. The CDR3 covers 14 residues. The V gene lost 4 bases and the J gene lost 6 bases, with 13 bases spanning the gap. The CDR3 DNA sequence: TGTGCCAGCAGCTCGACTTTAAGGGGCAATGAGCAGTTCTTC. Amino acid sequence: CASSSTLRGNEQFF.

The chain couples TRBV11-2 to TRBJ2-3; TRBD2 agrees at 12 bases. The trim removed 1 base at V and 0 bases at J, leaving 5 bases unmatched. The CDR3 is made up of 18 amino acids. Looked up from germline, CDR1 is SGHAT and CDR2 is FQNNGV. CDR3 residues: CASSLVGLAGPSTDTQYF. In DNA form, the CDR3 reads TGTGCCAGCAGCTTAGTAGGACTAGCGGGACCCAGCACAGATACGCAGTATTTT.

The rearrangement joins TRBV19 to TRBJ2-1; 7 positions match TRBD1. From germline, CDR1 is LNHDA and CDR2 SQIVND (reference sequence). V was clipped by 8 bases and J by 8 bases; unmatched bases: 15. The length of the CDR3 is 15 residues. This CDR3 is CASQHRTGLVDEQFF. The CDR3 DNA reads TGTGCCAGTCAACACCGGACAGGATTGGTGGATGAGCAGTTCTTC.

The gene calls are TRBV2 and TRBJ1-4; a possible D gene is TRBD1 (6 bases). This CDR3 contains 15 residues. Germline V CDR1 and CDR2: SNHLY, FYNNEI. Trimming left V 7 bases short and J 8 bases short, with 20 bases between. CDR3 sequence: CASKAGAGSGEKLFF. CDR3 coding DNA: TGTGCCAGCAAGGCGGGGGCGGGGTCCGGAGAAAAACTGTTTTTT.